This T cell receptor (beta chain) was retrieved from a study of post-analysis software for immune sequencing data (dated by TCRdb to 2014 to 2015). With regard to the full study: The recorded disease courses included relapsing-remitting, secondary progressive and progressive-relapsing multiple sclerosis, and some patients had no subtype annotation. A subset of samples was prepared in parallel using single-end sample barcoding, then pooled and co-amplified after Illumina adapter ligation. The multiple sclerosis patient repertoires were compared with about a dozen previously published healthy control repertoires from donors aged about 6 to 26 years. Points the paper makes about the study in general: Direct clustering with F measure revealed strong co-clustering of samples prepared in the same batch, which led to a batch-effect correction. The multiple sclerosis patient group was slightly younger than the control group. Compared with controls, multiple sclerosis patients had significantly lower normalized Chao1 diversity, a finding suggesting substantial peripheral T-cell clonal expansion. Significantly higher frequencies in patients than in controls were found for roughly 5 TRBV segments, including TRBV5-6, TRBV5-1 and TRBV20-1.

TCR beta repertoires were profiled from peripheral blood of 10 to 15 young patients with multiple sclerosis to demonstrate the VDJtools post-analysis software. The patients with multiple sclerosis were children and adolescents between about 6 and 15 years of age. Based on the germline V gene, the CDR1 and CDR2 sequences are MNHEY and SVGAGI. From the cysteine up to the phenylalanine, the CDR3 has a length of 14 residues. Only the CDR3 portion is preserved as DNA: 42 bases, with reading frame beginning at the first base. Receptors were amplified or captured by PCR. Sequencing was performed on an Illumina HiSeq 2500. Unique molecular identifiers were incorporated into TCR beta cDNA libraries to reduce PCR and sequencing biases. About 500,000 cDNA molecules were obtained for every 1 to 10 million input T cells, so each molecule roughly corresponded to one T cell. The patient libraries were prepared and sequenced with the same protocol used for the earlier healthy control dataset. Within a given batch, samples were prepared together, multiplexed and sequenced on the same HiSeq lane. From the authors' description of their analysis: MIGEC handled the raw barcoded reads, throwing out single-read molecular identifier groups before consensus assembly and CDR3 extraction. VDJtools was used for post-analysis of the clonotype tables, with diversity normalized by down-sampling every dataset to the smallest sample size. Repertoire overlap clustering matched CDR3 amino acid but not nucleotide sequences to correct batch-related cross-sample contamination. The public reads were reanalyzed by TCRdb: fastp trimming at Q25, MiXCR alignment, in-frame beta chains only. Each CDR3 protein gets just one entry, which takes the most common genes and DNA from the rows behind it. TCRdb's processing, not the authors' own work, is the source of the V and J calls. Within this sample are almost 700,000 distinct CDR3 sequences, with approximately 60% of them counted one time only. Jointly, the top ten make up around 11% of the sample.

This clonotype was counted only a few times. Its antigen has not been determined. Base qualities were left out, and no much larger clone turns up one base away. The chain links TRBV6-5 with TRBJ2-1; the D segment could be TRBD2, given 5 matching bases. The sample comprised blood. This TCR derives from a girl aged 2-10 years with multiple sclerosis. The CDR3 sequence is CVIRPGLTYNEQFF. In nucleotides, the sequence is TGTGTTATTCGCCCGGGGTTGACCTACAATGAGCAGTTCTTC.